Presented here are 25 T cell receptor beta chains from one specimen sequenced in a study of control samples from healthy donors and cancer patients. Data came from immunoSEQ multiplex PCR; TCRdb stores just in-frame clones and leaves some out. The profile shows some 100,000 clones, around 87% of them singletons. Source material: blood. The receptors come from a woman in her fifties or sixties in good health.

The chain is built from TRBV28 and TRBJ2-7; a weak D match, TRBD2 (5 bases). V shed 3 bases and J shed 6 bases, with 15 bases lying between them. The CDR3 length is 14 residues. Germline values: CDR1 MDHEN, CDR2 SYDVKM. DNA for the CDR3: TGTGCCAGCAGTTTCTATCGGCCGGGATCCGAGCAGTACTTC. This encodes CASSFYRPGSEQYF.

The V gene is TRBV7-8, the J gene TRBJ1-6; possibly TRBD1 for D (5 bases). The CDR3 is made up of 14 amino acids. The V end lost 8 bases, the J end lost 9 bases, and 17 bases lay between the germline ends. Germline CDR1 and CDR2: SGHVS and FQNEAQ. Here the CDR3 reads CASQRGQRGSPLHF. CDR3 nucleotides: TGTGCCAGCCAGAGGGGCCAAAGAGGTTCACCCCTCCACTTT.

The rearrangement joins TRBV27 to TRBJ2-4; TRBD2 aligns across 8 bases. Trimming at V came to 1 base and at J to 6 bases, leaving 20 bases not matched to a gene. The germline CDR1 and CDR2 sequences are MNHEY and SMNVEV (reference sequence). The CDR3 consists of 20 residues. The CDR3 spells CASSLYPLGRGAGEGNIQYF. The CDR3 nucleotides are TGTGCCAGCAGTTTATACCCTCTTGGAAGGGGAGCGGGAGAGGGAAACATTCAGTACTTC.

A few counts support this clone. The chain has TRBV29-1 and TRBJ2-1; D is unclear. Germline loops: CDR1 SQVTM, CDR2 ANQGSEA. The CDR3 loop spans 11 amino acids. V lost 2 bases, J lost 7 bases, and 6 bases lay in between. CDR3 protein: CSVERANEQFF. CDR3 coding DNA: TGCAGCGTTGAACGAGCAAATGAGCAGTTCTTC.

The DNA of the CDR3 is TGCGCCAGCAGCCCCCCTCTGGCGGGCACAGATACGCAGTATTTT. This gives the protein CASSPPLAGTDTQYF. This chain links TRBV5-1 with TRBJ2-3, with unresolved D. V was trimmed by 4 bases and J by 1 base, leaving 13 bases between them. The V gene's germline CDR1 is SGHRS and CDR2 YFSETQ. The CDR3 contains 15 residues.

The table lists this clone with a count of one. This rearrangement joins TRBV6-6 to TRBJ1-4; TRBD1 might be the D (6 bases). CDR3 length: 14 residues. V lost 2 bases to trimming and J lost 8 bases, with 12 bases between them. Germline CDR1 MNHNY, CDR2 SVGAGI (reference sequence). In DNA form, the CDR3 reads TGTGCCAGCAGTTACGACAGGAGTAACGAAAAACTGTTTTTT. This encodes CASSYDRSNEKLFF.

The chain has TRBV6-5 and TRBJ2-3, with a tentative D call TRBD1 (6 bases). The germline gives CDR1 MNHEY, CDR2 SVGAGI. V was trimmed by 7 bases and J by 0 bases, leaving 11 bases between them. The CDR3 has 14 residues. Written as DNA, the CDR3 is TGTGCCAGCACACAGGGCCTTAGCACAGATACGCAGTATTTT. It yields the protein CASTQGLSTDTQYF.

This clone turned up a few times. The chain couples TRBV28 to TRBJ1-5; D gene unclear. This CDR3 comprises 13 residues. Deletions cut 1 base from V and 2 bases from J, with 3 bases between. Germline V CDR1 and CDR2: MDHEN, SYDVKM. The CDR3 loop is CASSLFRNQPQHF. The DNA of the CDR3 is TGTGCCAGCAGTTTATTCCGCAATCAGCCCCAGCATTTT. Using reference TRBV28 and TRBJ1-5 for the parts outside the CDR3, the full variable domain is DVKVTQSSRYLVKRTGEKVFLECVQDMDHENMFWYRQDPGLGLRLIYFSYDVKMKEKGDIPEGYSVSREKKERFSLILESASTNQTSMYLCASSLFRNQPQHFGDGTRLSIL.

This sequence joins TRBV7-2 and TRBJ2-1; 14 nucleotides align to TRBD2. With 4 bases clipped from V and 7 bases from J, the junction kept 9 bases outside the gene matches. The length of the CDR3 is 17 residues. Germline V lookup: CDR1 SGHTA, CDR2 FQGNSA. As DNA, the CDR3 is TGTGCCAGCAGCTCCTTCGGCGGGACTAGCGGGGGTAATGAGCAGTTCTTC. Translated, it gives CASSSFGGTSGGNEQFF.

J is TRBJ2-3 and V is TRBV7-2; TRBD2 aligns across 8 bases. The CDR3 has 17 residues. Germline V lookup: CDR1 SGHTA, CDR2 FQGNSA. The trim removed 5 bases at V and 4 bases at J, leaving 14 bases unmatched. DNA of the CDR3: TGTGCCAGCAGCCGCCGCATCTCGGGGGGGAGGGCAGATACGCAGTATTTT. It encodes CASSRRISGGRADTQYF.

This clone was found once. The gene calls are TRBV27 and TRBJ1-6; TRBD1 is a possible D gene (5 bases). The CDR3 sequence is 13 residues long. The V end was cut by 5 bases, the J end by 6 bases, with 8 bases between. CDR1 is MNHEY and CDR2 is SMNVEV in the germline V gene (reference sequence). The CDR3 spells CASSRQFNSPLHF. The CDR3 nucleotides read TGTGCCAGCAGTCGACAGTTTAATTCACCCCTCCACTTT.

This clone appeared a few times. The chain combines TRBV3-1 (or the pseudogene TRBV3-2) with TRBJ2-3; 7 bases are a match to TRBD2. The CDR3 totals 12 residues. After removal of 2 bases from V and 14 bases from J, the junction contained 7 bases not matched to a gene. The V gene's germline CDR1 is LGHDT and CDR2 YNNKEL (reference sequence). This chain's CDR3 is CASSQNGRPMYF. Written as DNA, the CDR3 is TGTGCCAGCAGCCAAAACGGGAGGCCCATGTATTTT.

The V and J genes are TRBV5-1 and TRBJ1-6; a weak D match, TRBD1 (5 bases). Germline loops: CDR1 SGHRS, CDR2 YFSETQ. The V gene lost 7 bases and the J gene lost 4 bases, with 12 bases spanning the gap. This CDR3 comprises 14 residues. DNA for the CDR3: TGCGCCAGCCCGACAGCCCGGTATAATTCACCCCTCCACTTT. Residues: CASPTARYNSPLHF. Variable domain in full (rest from reference TRBV5-1 and TRBJ1-6): KAGVTQTPRYLIKTRGQQVTLSCSPISGHRSVSWYQQTPGQGLQFLFEYFSETQRNKGNFPGRFSGRQFSNSRSEMNVSTLELGDSALYLCASPTARYNSPLHFGNGTRLTVT.

V gene TRBV28 combines with J gene TRBJ2-7, with D unresolved. This CDR3 is 13 amino acids long. The V gene's germline CDR1 is MDHEN and CDR2 SYDVKM. Trimming removed 7 bases from V and 3 bases from J, with 13 bases in between. The CDR3 sequence: CASTDLTIYEQYF. The CDR3 DNA is TGTGCCAGCACCGATCTCACTATCTACGAGCAGTACTTC.

J is TRBJ1-2 and V is TRBV6-5; the D is unclear. Per germline, CDR1 MNHEY and CDR2 SVGAGI. V lost 6 bases and J 4 bases, leaving 9 bases between the germline ends. The length of the CDR3 is 12 residues. The CDR3 DNA sequence: TGTGCCAGCAGCCTGGCCATCTATGGCTACACCTTC. This translates into CASSLAIYGYTF.

The gene calls are TRBV18 and TRBJ2-2; D might be TRBD1 (6 bases). Deletions cut 3 bases from V and 6 bases from J, with 8 bases between. Germline V lookup: CDR1 KGHSH, CDR2 LQKENI. The CDR3 loop spans 13 amino acids. The CDR3 loop is CASSPQGSGELFF. DNA of the CDR3: TGTGCCAGCTCACCGCAGGGGTCCGGGGAGCTGTTTTTT.

This sequence joins TRBV19 and TRBJ2-3, with D tentatively TRBD1 (6 bases). CDR1 is LNHDA, CDR2 SQIVND, per germline (reference sequence). V gave up 3 bases and J gave up 1 base, with 14 bases separating them. The CDR3 runs 16 residues. The CDR3 bases are TGTGCCAGTAGTATCGAAGGGGGTGGGGGCACAGATACGCAGTATTTT. As protein: CASSIEGGGGTDTQYF.

This clone was seen only once. V and J are TRBV7-9 and TRBJ1-2; D possibly corresponds to TRBD1 (6 bases). The CDR3 length is 14 residues. Trimming took 2 bases from V and 4 from J, leaving 11 bases between them. Germline V gene data show CDR1 as SEHNR and CDR2 as FQNEAQ (reference sequence). CDR3 coding DNA: TGTGCCAGCAGCTTAACAGGGAGAGGCTATGGCTACACCTTC. Translation: CASSLTGRGYGYTF.

V and J are TRBV7-2 and TRBJ2-7, with 8 bases lining up with TRBD1. CDR1 is SGHTA and CDR2 is FQGNSA in the germline V gene. J was trimmed by 2 bases and V by 1 base; bases with no gene match: 4. The CDR3 has 15 residues. CDR3 sequence: CASSLGPQGAYEQYF. CDR3 coding DNA: TGTGCCAGCAGCTTAGGTCCACAGGGGGCCTACGAGCAGTACTTC.

Note on this clone: At one end, the junction sequence differs from germline, possibly due to a read error. V gene TRBV7-9 combines with J gene TRBJ2-4, with D hard to call. CDR1 and CDR2 (germline): SEHNR, FQNEAQ (reference sequence). The CDR3 covers 11 residues. The CDR3 loop is CASSLALPLIF. The DNA for the CDR3 is TGTGCCAGCAGCTTAGCACTGCCCCTAATCTTC. Complete variable domain (other parts from reference TRBV7-9 and TRBJ2-4): DTGVSQNPRHKITKRGQNVTFRCDPISEHNRLYWYRQTLGQGPEFLTYFQNEAQLEKSRLLSDRFSAERPKGSFSTLEIQRTEQGDSAMYLCASSLALPLIFGAGTRLSVL.

The J gene is TRBJ1-2, the V gene TRBV5-6; D uncertain. CDR1 and CDR2 (germline): SGHDT, YYEEEE. This CDR3 region has 16 residues. Trimming took off 0 bases at V and 2 bases at J, with 14 bases between the two ends. The CDR3 sequence is CASSLEIFGRNYGYTF. CDR3 DNA: TGTGCCAGCAGCTTGGAGATCTTCGGACGGAACTATGGCTACACCTTC.

This chain links TRBV2 with TRBJ2-2; the D is unclear. The germline V gene has CDR1 SNHLY and CDR2 FYNNEI. The V end lost 2 bases, the J end lost 3 bases, and 7 bases lay between the germline ends. The length of the CDR3 is 14 residues. The CDR3 nucleotides are TGTGCCAGCAGTGAATTTCTCGACACCGGGGAGCTGTTTTTT. As protein: CASSEFLDTGELFF.

Turning to this clone: The same CDR3 arises from other DNA sequences in this sample as well. This chain links TRBV4-3 with TRBJ1-1; D not certain. This CDR3 region has 13 residues. Trimming took off 0 bases at V and 1 base at J, with 3 bases between the two ends. CDR1 and CDR2 from the germline V gene are LGHNA and YSLEER. This CDR3 is CASSQDRNTEAFF. The CDR3 DNA sequence: TGCGCCAGCAGCCAAGACAGGAACACTGAAGCTTTCTTT.

The rearrangement joins TRBV7-2 to TRBJ1-4; D gene ambiguous. Trimming cost V 0 bases and J 5 bases, with 10 bases left between them. Germline values: CDR1 SGHTA, CDR2 FQGNSA. The length of the CDR3 is 15 residues. CDR3 sequence: CASSLANGINEKLFF. In nucleotides, the CDR3 is TGTGCCAGCAGCTTAGCGAACGGGATAAATGAAAAACTGTTTTTT.

The rearrangement joins TRBV20-1 to TRBJ2-3; D not resolved. Germline assignment: CDR1 DFQATT and CDR2 SNEGSKA (reference sequence). Deletions cut 5 bases from V and 6 bases from J, with 6 bases between. CDR3 length: 10 amino acids. The CDR3 region is CSAGRDTQYF. CDR3 nucleotide sequence: TGCAGTGCTGGCCGGGATACGCAGTATTTT.